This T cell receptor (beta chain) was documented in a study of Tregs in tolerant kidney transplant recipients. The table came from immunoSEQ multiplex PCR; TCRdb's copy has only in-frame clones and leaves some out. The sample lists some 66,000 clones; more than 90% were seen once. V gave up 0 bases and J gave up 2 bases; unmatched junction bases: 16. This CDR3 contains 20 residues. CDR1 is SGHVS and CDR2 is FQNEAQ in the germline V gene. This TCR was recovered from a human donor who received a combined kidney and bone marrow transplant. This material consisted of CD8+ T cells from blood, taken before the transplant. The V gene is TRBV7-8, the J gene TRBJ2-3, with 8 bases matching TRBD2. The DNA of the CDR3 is TGTGCCAGCAGCTTAGCGCCTCGGCTAGCGGGCGACGGGAACACAGATACGCAGTATTTT. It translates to CASSLAPRLAGDGNTDTQYF.